The rows below give T cell receptor beta chains drawn from one sample of a study of control samples from healthy donors and cancer patients. The method was immunoSEQ multiplex PCR; TCRdb's version includes in-frame clones alone and lacks a portion of them. The sample has approximately 150,000 clones, 80% to 95% seen once; the top ten hold roughly 5.5%. Material: blood. The receptor source for this set is a man between 18 and 29 years old in good health. The CDR3 runs from the conserved cysteine through the conserved F or W. A D gene is named only where the DNA matches it firmly. Where a row states a size, it is once, few, many or the class of an expanded clone; other rows omit it.

abundance	d_gene	v_gene	j_gene	CDR3nt	CDR3aa
.	.	TRBV18	TRBJ1-5	TGTGCCAGCTCACCCGGGGCGAACACTGGGGGTTATAGCAATCAGCCCCAGCATTTT	CASSPGANTGGYSNQPQHF
.	.	TRBV30	TRBJ1-1	TGTGCCTGGAGTCCAGACACCTACGGGGCTGAAGCTTTCTTT	CAWSPDTYGAEAFF
.	.	TRBV6-5	TRBJ1-6	TGTGCCAGCGGACAGCGGTTCGATTCACCCCTCCACTTT	CASGQRFDSPLHF
.	TRBD1	TRBV25-1	TRBJ1-1	TGTGCCAGCAGTGAATATGACTACAGGGGGTTTTTTGAAGCTTTCTTT	CASSEYDYRGFFEAFF
.	.	TRBV6-1	TRBJ2-3	TGTGCCAGCACCGGGACCGTTAGCACAGATACGCAGTATTTT	CASTGTVSTDTQYF
.	TRBD2	TRBV7-2	TRBJ2-1	TGTGCCAGCAGCTCCTTACTACTAGCGGGGGGGCAGGATGAGCAGTTCTTC	CASSSLLLAGGQDEQFF
once	.	TRBV29-1	TRBJ1-1	TGCAGCGTTGGAGAGAAGAACACTGAAGCTTTCTTT	CSVGEKNTEAFF
once	TRBD2	TRBV29-1	TRBJ2-3	TGCAGCGTGGGGGTAGCGGGAACTCCTCTGCAGTATTTT	CSVGVAGTPLQYF
.	.	TRBV2	TRBJ2-2	TGTGCCAGCACGCTCGCCTACACCGGGGAGCTGTTTTTT	CASTLAYTGELFF
.	.	TRBV11-2	TRBJ2-7	TGTGCCAGCAGCTTAGGACAGTCCTACGAGCAGTACTTC	CASSLGQSYEQYF
.	TRBD2	TRBV11-3	TRBJ2-7	TGTGCCAGCAGCTTAGGTCCAGCGGGGGGCCCCTACGAGCAGTACTTC	CASSLGPAGGPYEQYF
.	.	TRBV20-1	TRBJ2-1	TGCAGTGCTAGGGTTTCACACGAGCAGTTCTTC	CSARVSHEQFF
once	.	TRBV19	TRBJ1-5	TGTGCCAGTAGTACACAGGGCGTCAGCAATCAGCCCCAGCATTTT	CASSTQGVSNQPQHF
.	.	TRBV6-4	TRBJ1-2	TGTGCCAGCAGTGAGGACCGAACCTATGGCTACACCTTC	CASSEDRTYGYTF
.	.	TRBV18	TRBJ1-3	TGTGCCAGCTCACCGGAAGGGCTTCTTTCTGGAAACACCATATATTTT	CASSPEGLLSGNTIYF
.	.	TRBV30	TRBJ1-4	TGTGCCTGGAGTGTCCTTCACGGCCGAGTCGGACTGTTTTTT	CAWSVLHGRVGLFF
.	.	TRBV5-1	TRBJ1-2	TGCGCCAGCAGCTTGGTGGGGGAAGGCTACACCTTC	CASSLVGEGYTF
once	TRBD2	TRBV5-1	TRBJ2-5	TGCGCCAGCAGGGAGGGAGGACTAGCGGGCGGACAAGAGACCCAGTACTTC	CASREGGLAGGQETQYF
.	TRBD1	TRBV6-5	TRBJ1-4	TGTGCCAGCTCACCACAGGGGGGTTCTAATGAAAAACTGTTTTTT	CASSPQGGSNEKLFF
once	TRBD2	TRBV5-4	TRBJ2-3	TGTGCCAGCAGCTTGATAACTAGCGGAGATAGCACAGATACGCAGTATTTT	CASSLITSGDSTDTQYF
.	.	TRBV14	TRBJ1-2	TGTGCCAGCAGCCAAGTCCGCCCCGGGAGGGAACGTCTGGCCACCTTC	CASSQVRPGRERLATF
.	TRBD2	TRBV5-4	TRBJ2-1	TGTGCCAGCAGCGCCGGGACTAGCAGGACCCCAGGCGGTACAAATGAGCAGTTCTTC	CASSAGTSRTPGGTNEQFF
.	.	TRBV29-1	TRBJ1-4	TGCAGCGGTGATTTCGGGGCCGAAAAACTGTTTTTT	CSGDFGAEKLFF
.	.	TRBV27	TRBJ1-5	TGTGCCAGCAGTACGGGGGGCCAGCCCCAGCATTTT	CASSTGGQPQHF
.	TRBD1	TRBV5-4	TRBJ1-4	TGTGCCAGCAGCTGGTCGACAGGGGTTAATGAAAAACTGTTTTTT	CASSWSTGVNEKLFF
many	.	TRBV21-1	TRBJ1-1	TGTGCCAGCAGCTTGCGGCTAAGAAGGGTAGAAGCTTTCTTT	CASSLRLRRVEAFF
.	.	TRBV12-3/TRBV12-4	TRBJ1-1	TGTGCCAGCAGTTTTCACAGAGCTGTTGAAGCTTTCTTT	CASSFHRAVEAFF
.	TRBD1	TRBV24-1	TRBJ2-7	TGTGCCACCAGTGATTCCAACAGGGGCGGCGAGCAGTACTTC	CATSDSNRGGEQYF
.	.	TRBV4-2	TRBJ1-5	TGTGCCAGCAGACAGGGATCTGATCAGCCCCAGCATTTT	CASRQGSDQPQHF
once	.	TRBV9	TRBJ1-1	TGTGCCAGCAGCGCCGCCGACAGGAACACTGAAGCTTTCTTT	CASSAADRNTEAFF
.	.	TRBV2	TRBJ1-2	TGTGCCAGCATAGCCGGACCGAGCCTCCTCTATGGCTACACCTTC	CASIAGPSLLYGYTF
.	.	TRBV2	TRBJ2-4	TGTGCCAGCAGTCAAAGGGCGCTAGCCAAAAACATTCAGTACTTC	CASSQRALAKNIQYF